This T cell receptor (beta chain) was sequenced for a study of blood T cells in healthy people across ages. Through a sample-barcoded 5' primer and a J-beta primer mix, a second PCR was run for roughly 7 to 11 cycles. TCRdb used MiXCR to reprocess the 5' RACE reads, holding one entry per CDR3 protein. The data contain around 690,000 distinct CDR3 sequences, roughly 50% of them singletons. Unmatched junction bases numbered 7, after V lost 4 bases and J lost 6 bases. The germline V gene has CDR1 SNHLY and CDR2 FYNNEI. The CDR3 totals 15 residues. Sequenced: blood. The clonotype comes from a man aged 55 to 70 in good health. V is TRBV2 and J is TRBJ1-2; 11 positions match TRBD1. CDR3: CASSGGQGAFDGYTF. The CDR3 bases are TGTGCCAGCAGTGGAGGACAGGGGGCTTTCGATGGCTACACCTTC.